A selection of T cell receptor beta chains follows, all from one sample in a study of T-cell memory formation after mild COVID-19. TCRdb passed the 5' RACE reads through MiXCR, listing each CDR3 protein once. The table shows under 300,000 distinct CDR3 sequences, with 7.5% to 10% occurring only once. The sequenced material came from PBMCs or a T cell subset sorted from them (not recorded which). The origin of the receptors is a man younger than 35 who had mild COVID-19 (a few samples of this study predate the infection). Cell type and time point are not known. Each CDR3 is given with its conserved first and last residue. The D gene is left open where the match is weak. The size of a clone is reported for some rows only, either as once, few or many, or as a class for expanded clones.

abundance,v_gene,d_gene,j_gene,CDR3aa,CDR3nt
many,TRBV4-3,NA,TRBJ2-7,CASSQGVTRSYEQYF,TGCGCCAGCAGCCAAGGCGTGACGAGATCCTACGAGCAGTACTTC
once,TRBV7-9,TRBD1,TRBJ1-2,CASSMIQGASEGYTF,TGTGCCAGCAGCATGATACAGGGGGCATCGGAGGGCTACACCTTC
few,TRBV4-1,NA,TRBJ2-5,CASSPSWASGPQYF,TGCGCCAGCAGCCCCTCATGGGCCTCCGGGCCCCAGTACTTC
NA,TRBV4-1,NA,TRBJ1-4,CASSPRDIDEKLFF,TGCGCCAGCAGCCCCAGGGACATCGACGAAAAACTGTTTTTT
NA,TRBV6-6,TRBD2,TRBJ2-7,CASSYSSSGLATYEQYF,TGTGCCAGCAGTTACTCGTCGTCGGGACTAGCGACCTACGAGCAGTACTTC
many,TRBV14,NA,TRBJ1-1,CASSRLQGLNTEAFF,TGTGCCAGCAGCCGACTTCAGGGGTTGAACACTGAAGCTTTCTTT
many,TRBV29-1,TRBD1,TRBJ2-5,CSVGTGVETQYF,TGCAGCGTTGGGACAGGGGTAGAGACCCAGTACTTC
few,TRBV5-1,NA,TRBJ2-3,CASSIQGRGTDTQYF,TGCGCCAGCAGCATACAGGGGAGGGGCACAGATACGCAGTATTTT
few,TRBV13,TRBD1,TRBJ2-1,CASSSETGTDEQFF,TGTGCCAGCAGCTCCGAGACAGGGACAGATGAGCAGTTCTTC
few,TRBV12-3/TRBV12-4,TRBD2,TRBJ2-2,CASGGDTGELFF,TGTGCCAGCGGGGGGGACACCGGGGAGCTGTTTTTT
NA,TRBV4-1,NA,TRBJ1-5,CASRRFQGALEQPQHF,TGCGCCAGCAGGAGATTCCAAGGGGCGCTTGAGCAGCCCCAGCATTTT
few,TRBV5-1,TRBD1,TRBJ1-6,CASSTGTGDSPLHF,TGCGCCAGCAGCACCGGGACAGGGGACTCACCCCTCCACTTT
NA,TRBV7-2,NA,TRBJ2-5,CASSSRTLETQYF,TGTGCCAGCAGCTCTAGGACGTTAGAGACCCAGTACTTC
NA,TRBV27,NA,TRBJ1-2,CASSLSLRGTYGYTF,TGTGCCAGCAGTTTATCCCTCCGGGGCACCTATGGCTACACCTTC
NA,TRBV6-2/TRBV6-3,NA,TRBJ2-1,CASILRRGGAYNEQFF,TGTGCCAGCATCCTACGGAGGGGGGGAGCCTACAATGAGCAGTTCTTC
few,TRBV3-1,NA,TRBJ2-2,CASSRRSPPNTGELFF,TGTGCCAGCAGCCGCCGCTCGCCCCCGAACACCGGGGAGCTGTTTTTT
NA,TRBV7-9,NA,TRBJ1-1,CASSRRDINEAFF,TGTGCCAGCAGCCGCCGTGACATAAATGAAGCTTTCTTT